This is a list of T cell receptor beta chains from one sample in a study of blood T cell repertoires in COVID-19. Produced via immunoSEQ multiplex PCR; TCRdb's table is partial and in-frame only. The table includes under 200,000 clones, 70% to 90% detected once. Sequenced material: peripheral blood. These receptors all stem from a man aged 50 to 60 with active or convalescent COVID-19. Both conserved end residues are part of each CDR3. D genes are given only for firm matches. The size entry is marked missing in some rows and otherwise reads once, few, many or a size class.

v_gene: TRBV27
j_gene: TRBJ2-7
d_gene: .
abundance: .
CDR3aa: CASRGDWAYEQYF
CDR3nt: TGTGCCAGCAGAGGTGACTGGGCCTACGAGCAGTACTTC

v_gene: TRBV18
j_gene: TRBJ2-3
d_gene: TRBD2
abundance: .
CDR3aa: CASSEGGRAADTQYF
CDR3nt: TGTGCCAGCTCGGAGGGCGGGAGGGCCGCAGATACGCAGTATTTT

v_gene: TRBV7-2
j_gene: TRBJ1-4
d_gene: .
abundance: few
CDR3aa: CASSQGTGGIHNEKLFF
CDR3nt: TGTGCCAGCAGCCAGGGGACGGGGGGGATTCATAATGAAAAACTGTTTTTT

v_gene: TRBV5-4
j_gene: TRBJ2-4
d_gene: TRBD1
abundance: .
CDR3aa: CASSLDRGLNIQYF
CDR3nt: TGTGCCAGCAGCTTGGACAGGGGGCTTAACATTCAGTACTTC

v_gene: TRBV7-2
j_gene: TRBJ2-1
d_gene: TRBD2
abundance: once
CDR3aa: CASHSGGGRGNEQFF
CDR3nt: TGTGCCAGCCATAGCGGGGGCGGCAGGGGCAATGAGCAGTTCTTC

v_gene: TRBV2
j_gene: TRBJ2-1
d_gene: TRBD1
abundance: .
CDR3aa: CASSLRDRLVHEQFF
CDR3nt: TGTGCCAGCAGCCTCCGGGACAGGTTAGTCCATGAGCAGTTCTTC

v_gene: TRBV24-1
j_gene: TRBJ2-7
d_gene: .
abundance: .
CDR3aa: CATSDLLAQEQYF
CDR3nt: TGTGCCACCAGTGATTTGCTAGCGCAGGAGCAGTACTTC

v_gene: TRBV7-6
j_gene: TRBJ2-1
d_gene: TRBD2
abundance: .
CDR3aa: CASSPPGLAGGNEQFF
CDR3nt: TGTGCCAGCAGCCCCCCGGGACTAGCGGGAGGGAATGAGCAGTTCTTC

v_gene: TRBV9
j_gene: TRBJ1-1
d_gene: .
abundance: .
CDR3aa: CASSPELSGEAFF
CDR3nt: TGTGCCAGCAGCCCCGAACTCTCGGGGGAAGCTTTCTTT

v_gene: TRBV19
j_gene: TRBJ1-3
d_gene: .
abundance: .
CDR3aa: CASSPTGTRNPNTIYF
CDR3nt: TGTGCCAGTAGTCCGACCGGGACACGGAACCCAAACACCATATATTTT

v_gene: TRBV30
j_gene: TRBJ2-3
d_gene: TRBD2
abundance: once
CDR3aa: CAWATSGGHTDTQYF
CDR3nt: TGTGCCTGGGCGACTAGCGGGGGACACACAGATACGCAGTATTTT

v_gene: TRBV7-2
j_gene: TRBJ1-2
d_gene: .
abundance: .
CDR3aa: CASSLVSTDYGYTF
CDR3nt: TGTGCCAGCAGCTTAGTGTCGACAGACTATGGCTACACCTTC

v_gene: TRBV7-2
j_gene: TRBJ1-3
d_gene: TRBD1
abundance: .
CDR3aa: CASSLDRGNSGNTIYF
CDR3nt: TGTGCCAGCAGCTTAGACAGGGGGAACTCTGGAAACACCATATATTTT

v_gene: TRBV25-1
j_gene: TRBJ1-2
d_gene: .
abundance: .
CDR3aa: CASSERGVGNYGYTF
CDR3nt: TGTGCCAGCAGTGAGCGCGGTGTAGGTAACTATGGCTACACCTTC

v_gene: TRBV2
j_gene: TRBJ1-2
d_gene: TRBD1
abundance: .
CDR3aa: CASVTDVGQGRGYTF
CDR3nt: TGTGCCAGCGTAACAGATGTGGGACAGGGACGTGGCTACACCTTC

v_gene: TRBV6-2/TRBV6-3
j_gene: TRBJ1-1
d_gene: .
abundance: .
CDR3aa: CASSYLDSTEAFF
CDR3nt: TGTGCCAGCAGTTACTTAGACTCCACTGAAGCTTTCTTT

v_gene: TRBV5-1
j_gene: TRBJ1-6
d_gene: .
abundance: .
CDR3aa: CASSTDAGNSPLHF
CDR3nt: TGCGCCAGCAGCACGGACGCGGGTAATTCACCCCTCCACTTT

v_gene: TRBV12-3/TRBV12-4
j_gene: TRBJ2-7
d_gene: .
abundance: .
CDR3aa: CASTRTETYEQYF
CDR3nt: TGTGCCAGCACACGGACTGAGACCTACGAGCAGTACTTC

v_gene: TRBV12-5
j_gene: TRBJ1-2
d_gene: TRBD1
abundance: .
CDR3aa: CASGLGPGQGGYGYTF
CDR3nt: TGTGCTAGTGGTTTGGGTCCGGGACAGGGTGGCTATGGCTACACCTTC

v_gene: TRBV6-2/TRBV6-3
j_gene: TRBJ2-3
d_gene: TRBD2
abundance: .
CDR3aa: CASSLQAGRSTDTQYF
CDR3nt: TGTGCCAGCAGTCTTCAAGCGGGACGGAGCACAGATACGCAGTATTTT

v_gene: TRBV5-1
j_gene: TRBJ1-1
d_gene: .
abundance: .
CDR3aa: CASSSGDLNTEAFF
CDR3nt: TGCGCCAGCAGCTCAGGGGATTTGAACACTGAAGCTTTCTTT

v_gene: TRBV7-3
j_gene: TRBJ2-1
d_gene: .
abundance: .
CDR3aa: CASSPGLAGYEQFF
CDR3nt: TGTGCCAGCAGCCCCGGACTTGCGGGCTATGAGCAGTTCTTC

v_gene: TRBV21-1
j_gene: TRBJ2-1
d_gene: .
abundance: .
CDR3aa: CASSKLAGGIGEQFF
CDR3nt: TGTGCCAGCAGCAAACTGGCGGGGGGGATTGGTGAGCAGTTCTTC

v_gene: TRBV5-4
j_gene: TRBJ2-7
d_gene: TRBD2
abundance: .
CDR3aa: CASSWGLAEAYEQYF
CDR3nt: TGTGCCAGCAGCTGGGGACTAGCGGAGGCCTACGAGCAGTACTTC

v_gene: TRBV4-2
j_gene: TRBJ2-3
d_gene: TRBD2
abundance: .
CDR3aa: CASSQGLAGGRLSTDTQYF
CDR3nt: TGTGCCAGCAGCCAGGGACTAGCGGGGGGCCGCCTTAGCACAGATACGCAGTATTTT

v_gene: TRBV27
j_gene: TRBJ1-5
d_gene: .
abundance: .
CDR3aa: CASRLNRDQPQHF
CDR3nt: TGTGCCAGCAGATTAAACAGGGACCAGCCCCAGCATTTT

v_gene: TRBV7-2
j_gene: TRBJ2-3
d_gene: .
abundance: once
CDR3aa: CASSLYKLSTDTQYF
CDR3nt: TGTGCCAGCAGCTTATATAAGCTAAGCACAGATACGCAGTATTTT

v_gene: TRBV28
j_gene: TRBJ2-7
d_gene: .
abundance: .
CDR3aa: CASSPGYWQYF
CDR3nt: TGTGCCAGCAGTCCCGGTTATTGGCAGTACTTC

v_gene: TRBV15
j_gene: TRBJ2-5
d_gene: .
abundance: .
CDR3aa: CATSRADSLMETQYF
CDR3nt: TGTGCCACCAGCAGAGCCGACAGTTTAATGGAGACCCAGTACTTC

v_gene: TRBV6-1
j_gene: TRBJ2-7
d_gene: TRBD2
abundance: .
CDR3aa: CASSDPSGGAHYEQYF
CDR3nt: TGTGCCAGCAGTGACCCTAGCGGGGGGGCCCACTACGAGCAGTACTTC

v_gene: TRBV5-1
j_gene: TRBJ2-5
d_gene: TRBD1
abundance: .
CDR3aa: CASSLEGTGLETQYF
CDR3nt: TGCGCCAGCAGCTTGGAGGGGACAGGCCTAGAGACCCAGTACTTC

v_gene: TRBV4-1
j_gene: TRBJ2-5
d_gene: .
abundance: .
CDR3aa: CASSQDLGLAETQYF
CDR3nt: TGCGCCAGCAGCCAAGATCTTGGGTTAGCGGAGACCCAGTACTTC

v_gene: TRBV5-4
j_gene: TRBJ2-1
d_gene: TRBD2
abundance: once
CDR3aa: CASSLDAGVHNEQFF
CDR3nt: TGTGCCAGCAGCTTGGACGCGGGGGTGCATAATGAGCAGTTCTTC

v_gene: TRBV5-1
j_gene: TRBJ2-7
d_gene: .
abundance: .
CDR3aa: CASSPPNSEQYF
CDR3nt: TGCGCCAGCAGCCCTCCTAACAGCGAGCAGTACTTC

v_gene: TRBV6-2/TRBV6-3
j_gene: TRBJ1-2
d_gene: .
abundance: once
CDR3aa: CASSLSGNYGYTF
CDR3nt: TGTGCCAGCAGTTTATCAGGGAACTATGGCTACACCTTC

v_gene: TRBV3-1/TRBV3-2
j_gene: TRBJ1-1
d_gene: TRBD1
abundance: once
CDR3aa: CASSHGQGTAFF
CDR3nt: TGTGCCAGCAGCCACGGACAGGGTACCGCTTTCTTT

v_gene: TRBV7-3
j_gene: TRBJ2-5
d_gene: TRBD1
abundance: .
CDR3aa: CASSLDRVQTQYF
CDR3nt: TGTGCCAGCAGCCTAGACAGGGTACAGACCCAGTACTTC

v_gene: TRBV19
j_gene: TRBJ2-7
d_gene: TRBD1
abundance: few
CDR3aa: CASSPGDRGPEQYF
CDR3nt: TGTGCCAGTAGTCCTGGGGACAGGGGCCCCGAGCAGTACTTC

v_gene: TRBV7-9
j_gene: TRBJ2-1
d_gene: TRBD2
abundance: .
CDR3aa: CASSLALGGSYNEQFF
CDR3nt: TGTGCCAGCAGCTTAGCGCTAGGCGGGAGTTACAATGAGCAGTTCTTC

v_gene: TRBV29-1
j_gene: TRBJ1-5
d_gene: TRBD1
abundance: .
CDR3aa: CSAMTGGSNQPQHF
CDR3nt: TGCAGCGCCATGACAGGGGGAAGCAATCAGCCCCAGCATTTT

v_gene: TRBV6-2/TRBV6-3
j_gene: TRBJ1-1
d_gene: TRBD1
abundance: .
CDR3aa: CASSRDRDDTEAFF
CDR3nt: TGTGCCAGCAGTAGGGACAGGGATGACACTGAAGCTTTCTTT

v_gene: TRBV5-4
j_gene: TRBJ2-2
d_gene: TRBD2
abundance: .
CDR3aa: CASSHRTSGSSGELFF
CDR3nt: TGTGCCAGCAGCCACCGGACTAGCGGGAGCTCCGGGGAGCTGTTTTTT

v_gene: TRBV4-3
j_gene: TRBJ2-3
d_gene: .
abundance: many
CDR3aa: CASSQEVLSSTDTQYF
CDR3nt: TGCGCCAGCAGCCAAGAAGTCTTGAGCTCAACAGATACGCAGTATTTT

v_gene: TRBV4-2
j_gene: TRBJ2-3
d_gene: TRBD2
abundance: .
CDR3aa: CASSQASGRAYVTDTQYF
CDR3nt: TGTGCCAGCAGCCAAGCTAGCGGGAGGGCCTATGTGACAGATACGCAGTATTTT

v_gene: TRBV19
j_gene: TRBJ1-2
d_gene: .
abundance: .
CDR3aa: CASSSRVSYTF
CDR3nt: TGTGCCAGTAGTAGTCGAGTAAGCTACACCTTC

v_gene: TRBV5-1
j_gene: TRBJ1-4
d_gene: .
abundance: few
CDR3aa: CASSSTGSFNEKLFF
CDR3nt: TGCGCCAGCAGCTCCACCGGGTCTTTTAATGAAAAACTGTTTTTT

v_gene: TRBV24-1
j_gene: TRBJ2-5
d_gene: TRBD1
abundance: .
CDR3aa: CATSPGTGVETQYF
CDR3nt: TGTGCCACCAGTCCCGGGACAGGGGTGGAGACCCAGTACTTC

v_gene: TRBV19
j_gene: TRBJ1-3
d_gene: .
abundance: .
CDR3aa: CASSREITSGNTIYF
CDR3nt: TGTGCCAGTAGCCGGGAGATCACCTCTGGAAACACCATATATTTT

v_gene: TRBV27
j_gene: TRBJ2-7
d_gene: TRBD1
abundance: .
CDR3aa: CASSFPGQGGWEQYF
CDR3nt: TGTGCCAGCAGTTTCCCGGGACAGGGGGGTTGGGAGCAGTACTTC

v_gene: TRBV5-4
j_gene: TRBJ1-4
d_gene: TRBD1
abundance: .
CDR3aa: CASSATPGTGGLREKLFF
CDR3nt: TGTGCCAGCAGCGCAACCCCCGGGACAGGGGGCCTTAGGGAAAAACTGTTTTTT

v_gene: TRBV5-1
j_gene: TRBJ2-3
d_gene: .
abundance: .
CDR3aa: CASSLEAARTDTQYF
CDR3nt: TGCGCCAGCAGCTTGGAAGCGGCCCGCACAGATACGCAGTATTTT

v_gene: TRBV14
j_gene: TRBJ1-2
d_gene: .
abundance: few
CDR3aa: CASSPRGFLLNYGYTF
CDR3nt: TGTGCCAGCAGCCCCCGAGGGTTTCTCCTGAACTATGGCTACACCTTC

v_gene: TRBV2
j_gene: TRBJ1-6
d_gene: .
abundance: once
CDR3aa: CASRLDSPNSPLHF
CDR3nt: TGTGCCAGCAGGTTGGACAGTCCCAATTCACCCCTCCACTTT

v_gene: TRBV7-6
j_gene: TRBJ1-1
d_gene: .
abundance: .
CDR3aa: CASSPSEDTEAFF
CDR3nt: TGTGCCAGCAGCCCAAGTGAGGACACTGAAGCTTTCTTT

v_gene: TRBV4-3
j_gene: TRBJ2-2
d_gene: .
abundance: few
CDR3aa: CASSQEGTPNTGELFF
CDR3nt: TGCGCCAGCAGCCAAGAGGGGACACCGAACACCGGGGAGCTGTTTTTT

v_gene: TRBV7-8
j_gene: TRBJ1-4
d_gene: .
abundance: .
CDR3aa: CASRTGSEKLFF
CDR3nt: TGTGCCAGCAGAACAGGTTCTGAAAAACTGTTTTTT

v_gene: TRBV11-3
j_gene: TRBJ2-7
d_gene: .
abundance: few
CDR3aa: CASSLYGSSYEQYF
CDR3nt: TGTGCCAGCAGCTTATACGGGAGTTCCTACGAGCAGTACTTC